Listed below are T cell receptor beta chains from one sample, sequenced in a study of cytomegalovirus exposure and HLA in healthy donors. Assay: immunoSEQ multiplex PCR; the TCRdb copy retains only in-frame clones and omits some. This sample has about 92,000 clones, with roughly 80% found just once. The sample consisted of PBMCs. These TCRs come from a girl aged 2-10 years in good health and CMV-seropositive. The CDR3 runs from the conserved cysteine through the conserved F or W. A D gene is named only where the DNA matches it firmly. Rows give clone size only sometimes, using once, few, many, or a class for an expanded clone.

NA,NA,TRBV5-1,TRBJ2-1,CASSPLGDNEQFF,TGCGCCAGCAGCCCGCTAGGCGACAATGAGCAGTTCTTC
NA,NA,TRBV10-3,TRBJ1-1,CAIRRGGGDTEAFF,TGTGCCATCAGGCGGGGGGGCGGGGACACTGAAGCTTTCTTT
NA,TRBD2,TRBV7-9,TRBJ2-2,CASSSRSGGRVNTGELFF,TGTGCCAGCAGCTCCCGTTCGGGCGGGAGGGTAAACACCGGGGAGCTGTTTTTT
few,NA,TRBV5-6,TRBJ1-4,CASSSVQVGEKLFF,TGTGCCAGCAGCTCAGTGCAGGTTGGGGAAAAACTGTTTTTT
NA,NA,TRBV18,TRBJ1-1,CASSPGGEAFF,TGTGCCAGCTCACCGGGGGGGGAAGCTTTCTTT
few,TRBD2,TRBV28,TRBJ2-7,CASIQTSGPYEQYF,TGTGCCAGCATTCAGACTAGCGGGCCCTACGAGCAGTACTTC
few,NA,TRBV30,TRBJ1-2,CAWSVQGTNYGYTF,TGTGCCTGGAGTGTACAGGGAACCAACTATGGCTACACCTTC
NA,TRBD1,TRBV6-6,TRBJ2-7,CASILDRERYEQYF,TGTGCCAGCATCTTAGACAGGGAAAGATACGAGCAGTACTTC
few,NA,TRBV2,TRBJ2-5,CASKSSGLGETQYF,TGTGCCAGCAAGTCGAGCGGGCTAGGGGAGACCCAGTACTTC
NA,TRBD1,TRBV9,TRBJ2-5,CASSTSQGIGETQYF,TGTGCCAGCAGCACTTCACAGGGGATTGGGGAGACCCAGTACTTC
NA,TRBD1,TRBV6-1,TRBJ2-4,CASRDVTGERNIQYF,TGTGCCAGCAGGGACGTGACAGGGGAGAGAAACATTCAGTACTTC
NA,TRBD1,TRBV28,TRBJ1-5,CASSDGTGDQPQHF,TGTGCCAGCAGTGACGGGACAGGGGATCAGCCCCAGCATTTT
NA,TRBD2,TRBV4-1,TRBJ2-2,CASSQGGIGRWTGELFF,TGCGCCAGCAGCCAAGGAGGAATCGGGAGGTGGACCGGGGAGCTGTTTTTT
NA,TRBD2,TRBV30,TRBJ2-2,CAWSQREGLGELFF,TGTGCCTGGAGTCAGCGGGAGGGCCTTGGGGAGCTGTTTTTT
NA,TRBD1,TRBV28,TRBJ1-5,CASSSTGSRNQPQHF,TGTGCCAGCAGTTCGACAGGGTCTAGGAATCAGCCCCAGCATTTT
NA,TRBD1,TRBV7-9,TRBJ2-7,CASSLGAGTGGYEQYF,TGTGCCAGCAGCTTAGGGGCCGGGACAGGGGGATACGAGCAGTACTTC
NA,NA,TRBV4-3,TRBJ2-5,CASSHRDFRGRQEETQYF,TGCGCCAGCAGCCACCGAGACTTTCGGGGGAGGCAGGAAGAGACCCAGTACTTC
NA,NA,TRBV7-6,TRBJ1-1,CASSPLSNTEAFF,TGTGCCAGCAGCCCACTCTCGAACACTGAAGCTTTCTTT
NA,TRBD1,TRBV6-1,TRBJ2-7,CASSAQGTAFGEQYF,TGTGCCAGCAGTGCACAGGGGACGGCCTTTGGGGAGCAGTACTTC
few,NA,TRBV6-1,TRBJ2-6,CASCTDPPGANVLTF,TGTGCCAGCTGTACAGATCCTCCTGGGGCCAACGTCCTGACTTTC
NA,TRBD2,TRBV5-1,TRBJ2-7,CASSRTPTSGPYEQYF,TGCGCCAGCAGTCGGACGCCGACTAGCGGGCCCTACGAGCAGTACTTC
NA,TRBD1,TRBV6-5,TRBJ1-1,CASSYTTGTANTEAFF,TGTGCCAGCAGTTACACTACCGGGACAGCGAACACTGAAGCTTTCTTT